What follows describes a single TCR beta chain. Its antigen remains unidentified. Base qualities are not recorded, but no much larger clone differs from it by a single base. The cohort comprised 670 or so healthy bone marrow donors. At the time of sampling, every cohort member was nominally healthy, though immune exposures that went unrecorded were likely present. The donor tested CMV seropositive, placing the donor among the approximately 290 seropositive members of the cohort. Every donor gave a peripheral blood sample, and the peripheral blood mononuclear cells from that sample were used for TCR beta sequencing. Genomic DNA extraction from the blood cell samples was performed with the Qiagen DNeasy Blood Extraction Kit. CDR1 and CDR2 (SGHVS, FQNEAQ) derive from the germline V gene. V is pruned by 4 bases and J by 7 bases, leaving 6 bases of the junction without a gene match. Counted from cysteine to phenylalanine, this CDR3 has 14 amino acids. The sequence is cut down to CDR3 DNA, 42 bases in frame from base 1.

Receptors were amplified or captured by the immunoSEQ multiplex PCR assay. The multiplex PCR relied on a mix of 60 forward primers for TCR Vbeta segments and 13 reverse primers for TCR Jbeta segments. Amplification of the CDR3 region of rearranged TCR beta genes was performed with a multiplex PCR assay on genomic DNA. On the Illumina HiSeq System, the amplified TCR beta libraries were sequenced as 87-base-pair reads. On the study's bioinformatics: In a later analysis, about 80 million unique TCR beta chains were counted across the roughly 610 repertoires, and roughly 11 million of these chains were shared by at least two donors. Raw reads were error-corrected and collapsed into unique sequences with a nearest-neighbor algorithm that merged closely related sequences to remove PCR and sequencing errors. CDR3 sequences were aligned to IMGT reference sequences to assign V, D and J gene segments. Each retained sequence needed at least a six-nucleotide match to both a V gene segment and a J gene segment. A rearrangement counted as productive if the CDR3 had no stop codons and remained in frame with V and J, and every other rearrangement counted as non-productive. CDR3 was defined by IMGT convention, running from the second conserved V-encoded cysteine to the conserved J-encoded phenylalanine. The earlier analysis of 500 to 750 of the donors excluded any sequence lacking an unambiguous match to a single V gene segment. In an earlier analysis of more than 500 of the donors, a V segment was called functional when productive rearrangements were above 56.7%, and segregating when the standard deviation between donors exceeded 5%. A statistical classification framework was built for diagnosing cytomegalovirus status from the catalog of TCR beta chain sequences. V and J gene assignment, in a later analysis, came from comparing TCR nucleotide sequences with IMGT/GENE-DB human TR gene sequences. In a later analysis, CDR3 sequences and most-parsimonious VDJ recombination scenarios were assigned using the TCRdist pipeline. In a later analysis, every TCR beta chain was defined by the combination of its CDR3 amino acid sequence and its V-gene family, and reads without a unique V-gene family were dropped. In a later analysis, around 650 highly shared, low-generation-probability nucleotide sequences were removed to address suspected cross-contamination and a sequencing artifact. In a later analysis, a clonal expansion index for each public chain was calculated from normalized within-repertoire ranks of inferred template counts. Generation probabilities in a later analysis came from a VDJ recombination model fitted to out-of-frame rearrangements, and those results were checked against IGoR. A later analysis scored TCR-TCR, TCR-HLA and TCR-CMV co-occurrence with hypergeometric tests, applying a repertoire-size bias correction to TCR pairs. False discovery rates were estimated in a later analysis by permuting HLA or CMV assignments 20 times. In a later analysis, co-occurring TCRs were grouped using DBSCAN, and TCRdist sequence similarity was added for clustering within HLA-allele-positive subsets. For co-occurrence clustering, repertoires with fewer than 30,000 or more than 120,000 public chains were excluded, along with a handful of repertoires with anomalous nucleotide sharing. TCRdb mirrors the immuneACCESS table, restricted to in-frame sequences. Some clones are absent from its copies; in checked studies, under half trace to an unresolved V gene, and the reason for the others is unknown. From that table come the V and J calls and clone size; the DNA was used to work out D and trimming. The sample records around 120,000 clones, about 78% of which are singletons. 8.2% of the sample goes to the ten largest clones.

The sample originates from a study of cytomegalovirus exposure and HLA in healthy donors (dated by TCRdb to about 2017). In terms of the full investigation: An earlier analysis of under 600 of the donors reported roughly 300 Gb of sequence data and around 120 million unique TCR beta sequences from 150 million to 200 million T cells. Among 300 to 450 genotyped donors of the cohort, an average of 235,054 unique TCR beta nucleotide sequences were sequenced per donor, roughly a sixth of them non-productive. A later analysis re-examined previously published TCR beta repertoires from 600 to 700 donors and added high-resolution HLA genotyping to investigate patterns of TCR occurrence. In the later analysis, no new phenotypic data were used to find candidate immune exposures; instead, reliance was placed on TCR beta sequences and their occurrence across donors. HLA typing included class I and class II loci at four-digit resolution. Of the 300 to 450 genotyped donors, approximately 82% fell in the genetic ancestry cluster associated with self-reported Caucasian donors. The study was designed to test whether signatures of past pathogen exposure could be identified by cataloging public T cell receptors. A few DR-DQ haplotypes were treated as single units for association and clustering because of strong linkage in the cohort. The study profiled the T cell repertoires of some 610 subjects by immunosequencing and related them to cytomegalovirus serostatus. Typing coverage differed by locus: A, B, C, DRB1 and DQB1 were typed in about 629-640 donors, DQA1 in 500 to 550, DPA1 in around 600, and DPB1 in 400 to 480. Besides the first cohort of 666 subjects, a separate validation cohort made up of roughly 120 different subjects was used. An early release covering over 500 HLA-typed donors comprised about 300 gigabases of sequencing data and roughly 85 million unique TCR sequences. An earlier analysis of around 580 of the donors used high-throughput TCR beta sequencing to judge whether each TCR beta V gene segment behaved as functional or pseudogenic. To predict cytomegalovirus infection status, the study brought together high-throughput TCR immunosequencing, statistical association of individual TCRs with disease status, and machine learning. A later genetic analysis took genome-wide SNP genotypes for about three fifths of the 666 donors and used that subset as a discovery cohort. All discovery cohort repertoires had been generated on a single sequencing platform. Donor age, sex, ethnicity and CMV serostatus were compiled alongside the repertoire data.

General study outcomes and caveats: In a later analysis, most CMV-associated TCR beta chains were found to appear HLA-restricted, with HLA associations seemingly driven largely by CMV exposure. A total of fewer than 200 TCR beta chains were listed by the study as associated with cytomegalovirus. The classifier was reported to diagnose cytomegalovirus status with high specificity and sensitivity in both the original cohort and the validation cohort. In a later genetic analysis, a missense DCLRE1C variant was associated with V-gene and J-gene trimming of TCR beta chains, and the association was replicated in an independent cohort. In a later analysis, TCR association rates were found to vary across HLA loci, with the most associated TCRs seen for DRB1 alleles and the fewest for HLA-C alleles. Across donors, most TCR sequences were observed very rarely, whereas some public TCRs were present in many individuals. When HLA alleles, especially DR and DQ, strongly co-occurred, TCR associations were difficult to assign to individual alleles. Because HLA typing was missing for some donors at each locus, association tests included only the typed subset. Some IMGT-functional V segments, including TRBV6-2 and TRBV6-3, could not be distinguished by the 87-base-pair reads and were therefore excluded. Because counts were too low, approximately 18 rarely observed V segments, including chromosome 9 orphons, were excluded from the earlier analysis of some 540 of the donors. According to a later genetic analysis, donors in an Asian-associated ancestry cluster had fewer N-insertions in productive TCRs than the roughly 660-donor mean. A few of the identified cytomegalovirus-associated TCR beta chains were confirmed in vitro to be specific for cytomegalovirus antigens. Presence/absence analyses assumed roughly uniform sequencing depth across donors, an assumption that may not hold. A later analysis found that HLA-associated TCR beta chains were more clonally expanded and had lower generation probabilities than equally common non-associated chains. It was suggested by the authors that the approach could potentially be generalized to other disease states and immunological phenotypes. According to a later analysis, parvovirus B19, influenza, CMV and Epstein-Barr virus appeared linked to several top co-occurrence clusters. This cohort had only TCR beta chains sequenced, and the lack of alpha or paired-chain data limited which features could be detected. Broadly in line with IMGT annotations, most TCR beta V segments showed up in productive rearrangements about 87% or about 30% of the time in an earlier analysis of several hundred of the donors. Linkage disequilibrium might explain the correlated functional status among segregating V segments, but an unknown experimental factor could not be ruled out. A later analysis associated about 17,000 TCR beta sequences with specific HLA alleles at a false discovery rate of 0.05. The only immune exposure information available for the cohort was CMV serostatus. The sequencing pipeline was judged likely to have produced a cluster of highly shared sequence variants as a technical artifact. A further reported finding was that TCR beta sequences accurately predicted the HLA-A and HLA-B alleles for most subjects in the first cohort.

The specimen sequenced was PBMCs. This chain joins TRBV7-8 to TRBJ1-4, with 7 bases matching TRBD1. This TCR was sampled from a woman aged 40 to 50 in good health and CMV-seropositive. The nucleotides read TGTGCCAGCAGCTCCAGACAGGGCTTTGAAAAACTGTTTTTT. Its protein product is CASSSRQGFEKLFF.